The clone carrying this T cell receptor beta chain was seen only once. Its cognate antigen is unknown. The V gene's germline CDR1 is MNHEY and CDR2 SVGAGI. The CDR3 extends over 13 amino acids. V lost 6 bases, J lost 6 bases, and 7 bases stayed unmatched. Of the blood donors acting as healthy controls, about 57% were female, and their median age was approximately 57 years (range roughly 21-75). The study pulled out CD4+ and CD8+ cells with positive magnetic bead selection and then checked their purity by flow cytometry. The sample originates from a study of somatic mutations in cytotoxic T cells in rheumatoid arthritis. Study-wide findings and caveats: Measurement of CD8+ T-cell clonality revealed no significant difference between rheumatoid arthritis patients and age-matched healthy controls. The authors did not know the antigen targets of the expanded CD8+ clones.

Sequencing was performed with immunoSEQ multiplex PCR; in TCRdb, only in-frame clones are kept and a portion is missing. The sample consists of some 6,700 clones, about 75% of them appearing once. The receptor was derived from a woman aged 55-69 years in good health. The V gene is TRBV6-5, the J gene TRBJ1-2, with 7 bases fitting TRBD1. Sequencing was done on a sample of CD8+ T cells sorted from blood. CDR3 in amino acids: CASSSDREHGYTF. DNA for the CDR3: TGTGCCAGCAGCTCTGACAGGGAACATGGCTACACCTTC.